The 17 T cell receptor beta chains below all came from one sample that was sequenced in a study of T cells in Graves' hyperthyroidism and ophthalmopathy. What was amplified from RNA transcripts were TCR beta CDR3 regions. An initial round of RT-PCR targeting the TCR CDR3 relied on the HTBI primer set. Via MiXCR, TCRdb re-called the multiplex PCR reads, giving one row per CDR3 protein. The sample holds 490,000 or so distinct CDR3 sequences, around a fifth seen once. The specimen was blood. The receptors were sampled from a woman in her sixties or seventies with Graves' ophthalmopathy.

In this sample, this clonotype turned up a few times. The V call is TRBV20-1, the J call TRBJ2-7, with D perhaps matching TRBD1 or TRBD2 (6 bases each). Germline CDR1 reads DFQATT; CDR2 reads SNEGSKA (reference sequence). Trimming took 1 base from V and 5 from J, leaving 15 bases between them. This CDR3 region has 14 residues. The CDR3 bases are TGCAGTGCTAGAGGGTGGGGGGCGGTCGACGAGCAGTACTTC. It yields the protein CSARGWGAVDEQYF.

The chain employs TRBV5-1 and TRBJ2-5, with D possibly matching TRBD2 (6 bases). There are 15 residues in the CDR3. Germline V CDR1 and CDR2: SGHRS, YFSETQ. Trimming removed 0 bases from V and 6 bases from J, with 15 bases in between. The CDR3 nucleotides read TGCGCCAGCAGCTTGGATCCTAGCGTGGGAAAGACCCAGTACTTC. As protein: CASSLDPSVGKTQYF.

This clonotype came up a few times. The V gene is TRBV2, the J gene TRBJ2-7; possible D gene TRBD2, 6 bases. The germline CDR1 and CDR2 sequences are SNHLY and FYNNEI. This CDR3 region has 11 residues. V gave up 8 bases and J gave up 3 bases, with 8 bases separating them. CDR3 nucleotides: TGTGCCAGCCGGGAGCTCTACGAGCAGTACTTC. Protein sequence: CASRELYEQYF.

V usage is TRBV6-1 and J usage is TRBJ2-5, with D unresolved. The germline gives CDR1 MNHNS, CDR2 SASEGT. The CDR3 totals 11 residues. Trimming removed 5 bases at V and 6 bases at J, with 7 bases between. As DNA, the CDR3 is TGTGCCAGCAGTTTACTCCAGACCCAGTACTTC. This sequence encodes CASSLLQTQYF.

This clonotype was picked up many times. The chain joins TRBV7-2 to TRBJ1-1; TRBD1 might be the D (5 bases). V lost 2 bases, J lost 1 base, and 11 bases lay in between. Germline lookup yields CDR1 SGHTA and CDR2 FQGNSA. The CDR3 runs to 15 residues. CDR3 region: CASSLWGLGNTEAFF. The DNA for the CDR3 is TGTGCCAGCAGCTTATGGGGCCTCGGGAACACTGAAGCTTTCTTT.

The gene calls are TRBV30 and TRBJ1-1; D perhaps matches TRBD1 (6 bases). In germline, CDR1 is GTSNPN, CDR2 SVGIG (reference sequence). The CDR3 totals 13 residues. Trimming left V 2 bases short and J 5 bases short, with 12 bases between. The CDR3 region has the DNA TGTGCCTGGAGTCAGGGGCTGGGGACTGAAGCTTTCTTT. Translation: CAWSQGLGTEAFF.

This chain uses TRBV6-1 with TRBJ2-3; D is possibly TRBD2 (5 bases). Trimming cost V 6 bases and J 0 bases, with 13 bases left between them. This CDR3 is built from 15 residues. Germline V gene sequence: CDR1 MNHNS, CDR2 SASEGT. The CDR3 sequence is CASRLGVWSTDTQYF. CDR3 nucleotide sequence: TGTGCCAGCAGGCTGGGAGTCTGGAGCACAGATACGCAGTATTTT.

In regard to this clonotype: One end of the junction is discordant with germline, which a read error may explain. This chain joins TRBV10-2 and TRBJ2-1, with unresolved D. CDR1 and CDR2 (germline): WSHSY, SAAADI. The CDR3 has 10 residues. The CDR3 DNA sequence: TGTGTGATTGGGCTGAATGAGCAGTTCTTC. Residues: CVIGLNEQFF.

The genes are TRBV10-3 and TRBJ1-2; no firm D call. Trimming removed 4 bases from V and 3 bases from J, with 6 bases in between. The CDR3 has 12 residues. CDR1 is ENHRY and CDR2 is SYGVKD in the germline V gene. CDR3 coding DNA: TGTGCCATCAGTGGGAGTGACTATGGCTACACCTTC. As protein: CAISGSDYGYTF.

This clonotype occurred a few times. CDR3 amino acids: CSAQLGGASGFSYEQYF. Written as DNA, the CDR3 is TGCAGTGCTCAGCTGGGGGGCGCGAGCGGGTTCTCCTACGAGCAGTACTTC. This rearrangement joins TRBV20-1 to TRBJ2-7; D assignment may be TRBD1 or TRBD2 (6 bases each). Germline V lookup: CDR1 DFQATT, CDR2 SNEGSKA (reference sequence). Trimming cost V 5 bases and J 0 bases, with 23 bases left between them. The CDR3 runs 17 residues.

This clonotype was seen repeatedly, ten times or more. This chain links TRBV28 with TRBJ2-5; D gene ambiguous. CDR1 is MDHEN and CDR2 is SYDVKM in the germline V gene. The CDR3 is 12 amino acids. The germline V and J ends were trimmed by 8 bases and 4 bases, with 11 bases remaining between them. In nucleotides, the CDR3 is TGTGCCAGCTGCATGTCGACAGAGACCCAGTACTTC. Amino acids: CASCMSTETQYF.

The chain employs TRBV27 and TRBJ2-1, with 7 bases fitting TRBD1. Germline assignment: CDR1 MNHEY and CDR2 SMNVEV (reference sequence). The V and J ends lost 3 bases and 4 bases, in that order; junction bases with no gene match: 6. CDR3 length: 15 residues. For the CDR3, the DNA is TGTGCCAGCAGTTTCTGGGACAGCACTTACAATGAGCAGTTCTTC. Its translation is CASSFWDSTYNEQFF.

Many counts were recorded for this clonotype. V gene TRBV2 combines with J gene TRBJ2-7, with TRBD1 matching over 8 bases. Germline-derived CDR1 and CDR2 are SNHLY and FYNNEI. Losses at the gene ends were 6 bases for V and 7 bases for J; bases not matched to a gene: 8. This CDR3 has 13 amino acids. The CDR3 spells CASSGQGMGEQYF. In nucleotides, the CDR3 is TGTGCCAGCAGCGGACAGGGTATGGGGGAGCAGTACTTC. The full variable domain, its missing parts supplied by reference TRBV2 and TRBJ2-7, is EPEVTQTPSHQVTQMGQEVILRCVPISNHLYFYWYRQILGQKVEFLVSFYNNEISEKSEIFDDQFSVERPDGSNFTLKIRSTKLEDSAMYFCASSGQGMGEQYFGPGTRLTVT.

This clonotype was picked up a small number of times. The chain joins TRBV6-1 to TRBJ1-2; 8 bases are shared with TRBD1. Germline lookup yields CDR1 MNHNS and CDR2 SASEGT. CDR3 length: 14 residues. Trimming removed 7 bases from V and 4 bases from J; junction bases left unmatched: 8. The CDR3 coding sequence is TGTGCCAGCACCGCAGGGGGCGCGAGCTATGGCTACACCTTC. Amino acids: CASTAGGASYGYTF.

The chain has TRBV6-1 and TRBJ1-2; D unresolved. Looked up from germline, CDR1 is MNHNS and CDR2 is SASEGT. The germline V and J ends were trimmed by 11 bases and 4 bases, with 20 bases remaining between them. CDR3 length: 14 amino acids. CDR3 DNA sequence: TGTGCCGCCCAAAGGGAGGGCTCTTTCTATGGCTACACCTTC. Translation gives CAAQREGSFYGYTF.

This clonotype came up a few times. The gene calls are TRBV11-1 and TRBJ2-1; D is undetermined. With 1 base removed from V and 8 bases from J, the gap between germline ends came to 9 bases. This CDR3 region has 13 residues. Germline CDR1 SGHAT, CDR2 FQDESV (reference sequence). CDR3 nucleotides: TGTGCCAGCAGCTTAGACGTCATGGATGAGCAGTTCTTC. Protein: CASSLDVMDEQFF. The full variable domain, its missing parts supplied by reference TRBV11-1 and TRBJ2-1, is EAEVAQSPRYKITEKSQAVAFWCDPISGHATLYWYRQILGQGPELLVQFQDESVVDDSQLPKDRFSAERLKGVDSTLKIQPAELGDSAMYLCASSLDVMDEQFFGPGTRLTVL.

The rearrangement links TRBV27 to TRBJ2-1, with 11 bases aligning to TRBD2. Trimming at V came to 1 base and at J to 0 bases, leaving 8 bases not matched to a gene. The CDR3 length is 19 residues. CDR1 MNHEY and CDR2 SMNVEV come from the germline V gene (reference sequence). For the CDR3, the DNA is TGTGCCAGCAGTTTATGGGGTAGCGGGAGGGGAAGCTCCTACAATGAGCAGTTCTTC. Amino acid sequence: CASSLWGSGRGSSYNEQFF.